This TCR beta chain was sequenced for a study of blood T cell repertoires in COVID-19. Study details: T cells, B-cell-depleted T cells, or PBMCs provided the cDNA or gDNA that served as material.

Here immunoSEQ multiplex PCR was the method, and the copy in TCRdb shows in-frame clones only, minus some. The sample consists of roughly 280,000 clones, 65% to 90% of them appearing once. Germline CDR1 KGHSH, CDR2 LQKENI. The CDR3 totals 19 residues. Trimming took 3 bases from V and 5 from J; bases not matched to a gene: 13. Sequenced sample: peripheral blood. This sequence was found in a man aged 25 to 40 with active or convalescent COVID-19. The gene calls are TRBV18 and TRBJ2-1; 13 positions match TRBD2. As DNA, the CDR3 is TGTGCCAGCTCACCGACGCTGGGACTAGCGGGGCGGCACCACAATGAGCAGTTCTTC. Its protein product is CASSPTLGLAGRHHNEQFF.